These 11 T cell receptor beta chains were all obtained from the same sample, sequenced in a study of T cells in Graves' hyperthyroidism and ophthalmopathy. TCR beta CDR3 regions were amplified from RNA transcripts. TCR CDR3 underwent first-round RT-PCR with the HTBI primer set. TCRdb reprocessed the multiplex PCR reads via MiXCR and lists one record per CDR3 protein. This table holds some 350,000 distinct CDR3 sequences, roughly 13% found once. The sequencing sample was made of blood. The receptors shown here come from a woman in her 40s with Graves' ophthalmopathy.

Only a few counts were recorded for this clonotype. The chain is built from TRBV6-1 and TRBJ1-1, with a tentative D call TRBD1 (6 bases). Germline CDR1 and CDR2: MNHNS and SASEGT. CDR3 length: 12 amino acids. The V end lost 7 bases, the J end lost 10 bases, and 16 bases lay between the germline ends. The CDR3 sequence: CASTRGGGGAFF. In DNA form, the CDR3 reads TGTGCCAGCACCCGAGGGGGTGGGGGAGCTTTCTTT.

DNA of the CDR3: TGTGCCAGCAGCTTTTGGACAGGTGCCGAGCAGTACTTC. Translating it yields CASSFWTGAEQYF. The chain carries TRBV5-6 and TRBJ2-7; 7 bases are shared with TRBD1. Germline CDR1 and CDR2: SGHDT and YYEEEE. V shed 2 bases and J 6 bases; nucleotides not matched to a gene: 5. The CDR3 contains 13 residues.

This clonotype occurred a few times. The gene calls are TRBV5-1 and TRBJ1-2; D remains ambiguous. CDR1 is SGHRS, CDR2 YFSETQ, per germline. The CDR3 runs to 15 residues. V lost 1 base and J 0 bases, leaving 10 bases between the germline ends. Written as DNA, the CDR3 is TGCGCCAGCAGCTTGATGGGGATCTCTAACTATGGCTACACCTTC. This gives the protein CASSLMGISNYGYTF.

This clonotype was observed a handful of times. This chain links TRBV3-1 with TRBJ2-5; D gene ambiguous. V lost 4 bases and J 5 bases, leaving 17 bases between the germline ends. Germline V gene lookup returns CDR1 LGHDT and CDR2 YNNKEL (reference sequence). The CDR3 consists of 15 residues. The DNA of the CDR3 is TGTGCCAGCAGCCCCCCGTTACGGACCCTGGAGACCCAGTACTTC. As protein: CASSPPLRTLETQYF.

The table lists this clonotype with many counts. The chain recombines TRBV6-1 with TRBJ1-2, with no clear D. This CDR3 has 16 amino acids. V was clipped by 3 bases and J by 2 bases, with 16 bases between them. The V gene's germline CDR1 is MNHNS and CDR2 SASEGT. The CDR3 loop reads CASSELYGDYNYGYTF. The CDR3 coding sequence is TGTGCCAGCAGTGAGCTTTACGGAGACTACAACTATGGCTACACCTTC.

This chain connects TRBV3-1 to TRBJ1-2; tentatively, D is TRBD1 (5 bases). Germline assignment: CDR1 LGHDT and CDR2 YNNKEL (reference sequence). V was clipped by 3 bases and J by 8 bases, with 10 bases between them. The CDR3 is 12 residues long. This CDR3 reads CASSQEGWGYTF. CDR3 nucleotide sequence: TGTGCCAGCAGCCAGGAGGGGTGGGGCTACACCTTC.

This clonotype was counted ten times or more. J is TRBJ2-3 and V is TRBV10-1; D is ambiguous. Trimming stripped 6 bases from V and 6 bases from J, with 13 bases between. From germline, CDR1 is WNHNN and CDR2 SYGVQD (reference sequence). The CDR3 has 13 amino acids. The CDR3 coding sequence is TGCGCCAGCAGCGCGACAATTTGGGATACGCAGTATTTT. Protein: CASSATIWDTQYF.

In nucleotides, the CDR3 is TGTGCCAGCAACCCCAAAGAAGGGACACCCACGCAGTGGTTTGTAACCCAGCATTTT. Amino acids: CASNPKEGTPTQWFVTQHF. The chain joins TRBV28 to TRBJ1-5; weak D call: TRBD1 (6 bases). V lost 7 bases, J lost 11 bases, and 36 bases lay in between. The CDR3 sequence is 19 residues long. Per the germline V gene, CDR1 is MDHEN and CDR2 is SYDVKM.

This clonotype was seen repeatedly, ten times or more. The V call is TRBV27, the J call TRBJ1-1, with D tentatively TRBD1 (5 bases). V lost 5 bases and J 5 bases, leaving 12 bases between the germline ends. The germline gives CDR1 MNHEY, CDR2 SMNVEV (reference sequence). The CDR3 runs to 13 residues. CDR3 nucleotide sequence: TGTGCCAGCAGTCGGGGGGTTGCGACTGAAGCTTTCTTT. Protein: CASSRGVATEAFF.

The table lists this clonotype with a few counts. The chain links TRBV20-1 to TRBJ1-4, with D possibly matching TRBD1 (5 bases). This CDR3 is built from 14 residues. The ends were cut back, 0 bases at V and 8 bases at J, with 13 bases in the middle. The germline V gene encodes CDR1 DFQATT and CDR2 SNEGSKA (reference sequence). CDR3 DNA sequence: TGCAGTGCTAGAGAGGCCAGGGTAGGCGAAAAACTGTTTTTT. Its translation: CSAREARVGEKLFF.

This clonotype was picked up many times. The chain employs TRBV9 and TRBJ2-5, with D possibly matching TRBD1 (7 bases). The germline V and J ends were trimmed by 4 bases and 4 bases, with 17 bases remaining between them. The CDR3 extends over 15 amino acids. Germline CDR1 is SGDLS and CDR2 is YYNGEE. This CDR3 is CASSPGTAGGETQYF. The CDR3 coding sequence is TGTGCCAGCAGCCCCGGGACAGCGGGCGGAGAGACCCAGTACTTC.